The T cell receptor beta chain described here comes from a study of PD-1 blockade in mismatch repair-deficient tumors. Study results and limitations: Tumor-resident clones, often undetectable pretreatment in blood, expanded then contracted after pembrolizumab.

Note on this clone: Its antigen is undetermined.

Assay used: immunoSEQ multiplex PCR; TCRdb lists only in-frame clones, some missing. The sample lists roughly 16,000 clones; 84% were seen once. Mismatch repair deficiency was confirmed in all patients, by PCR or immunohistochemistry. The germline CDR1 and CDR2 sequences are SEHNR and FQNEAQ (reference sequence). CDR3 length: 16 residues. V was shortened by 5 bases and J by 4 bases, with 20 bases between the two germline ends. The TCR was taken from an adult with mismatch repair-deficient cancer. This sample comprised PBMCs, obtained 4 weeks after starting pembrolizumab. The gene calls are TRBV7-9 and TRBJ1-2; D unresolved. The CDR3 DNA sequence: TGTGCCAGCAGCCCCCTGTTCTCAGGCGTGGGCTATGGCTACACCTTC. Translation: CASSPLFSGVGYGYTF.